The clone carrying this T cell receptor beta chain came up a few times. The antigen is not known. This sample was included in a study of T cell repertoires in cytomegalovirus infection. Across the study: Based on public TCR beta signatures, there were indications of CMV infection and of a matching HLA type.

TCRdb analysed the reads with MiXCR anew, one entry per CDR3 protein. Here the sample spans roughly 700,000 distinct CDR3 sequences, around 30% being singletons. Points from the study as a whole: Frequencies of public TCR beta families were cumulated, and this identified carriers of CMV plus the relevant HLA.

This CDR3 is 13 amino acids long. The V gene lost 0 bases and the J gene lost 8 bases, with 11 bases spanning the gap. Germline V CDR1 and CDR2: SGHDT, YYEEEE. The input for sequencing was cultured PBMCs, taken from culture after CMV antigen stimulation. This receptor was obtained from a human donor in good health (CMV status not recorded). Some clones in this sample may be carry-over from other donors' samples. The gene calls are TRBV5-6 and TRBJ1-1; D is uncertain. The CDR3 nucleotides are TGTGCCAGCAGCTTGGGGGGTTCCGGAGAAGCTTTCTTT. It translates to CASSLGGSGEAFF.